A single sample is the source of the 15 T cell receptor beta chains below, sequenced in a study of blood T cell repertoires in COVID-19. Assay used: immunoSEQ multiplex PCR; TCRdb lists only in-frame clones, some missing. The data hold about 340,000 clones, with 80% to 90% observed a single time. The sample taken for sequencing was peripheral blood. These TCRs come from a man aged 30 to 39 with active or convalescent COVID-19.

The chain recombines TRBV7-3 with TRBJ2-3; 7 bases are a match to TRBD2. In germline, CDR1 is SGHTA, CDR2 FQGTGA. The CDR3 spans 15 residues. V lost 1 base, J lost 7 bases, and 8 bases stayed unmatched. Written as DNA, the CDR3 is TGTGCCAGCAGCTTAAAGGCGGGAGTGGGGAATACGCAGTATTTT. It is translated as CASSLKAGVGNTQYF.

The chain employs TRBV25-1 and TRBJ2-7; possibly TRBD2 for D (6 bases). Per the germline V gene, CDR1 is MGHDK and CDR2 is SYGVNS. The CDR3 is 13 amino acids. Between the trimmed V and J ends, which lost 5 bases and 2 bases, there was a span of 10 bases. The CDR3 here is CASSPGLPYEQYF. DNA of the CDR3: TGTGCCAGCAGTCCAGGACTACCCTACGAGCAGTACTTC.

The rearrangement uses TRBV6-5 and TRBJ1-1; D unclear. The length of the CDR3 is 11 residues. Germline V gene data show CDR1 as MNHEY and CDR2 as SVGAGI. V lost 6 bases and J 12 bases, leaving 14 bases between the germline ends. In DNA, the CDR3 is TGTGCCAGCAGCCAGGCCCTCGGAACTTTCTTT. It specifies CASSQALGTFF.

This chain joins TRBV11-2 and TRBJ2-7, with 8 bases matching TRBD2. The germline V gene encodes CDR1 SGHAT and CDR2 FQNNGV. The CDR3 runs to 14 residues. V lost 5 bases and J lost 5; bases outside the gene matches: 8. The CDR3 bases are TGTGCCAGCAGCCCACCCCGGGAGGGTCACGAGCAGTACTTC. As protein: CASSPPREGHEQYF.

This clone was counted between two and nine times. The CDR3: CASSPRLTNTEAFF. CDR3 sequence (DNA): TGTGCCAGTAGCCCTCGACTGACGAACACTGAAGCTTTCTTT. The genes are TRBV19 and TRBJ1-1; D unresolved. The CDR3 loop spans 14 amino acids. The V gene lost 6 bases and the J gene lost 1 base, with 12 bases spanning the gap. The germline V gene encodes CDR1 LNHDA and CDR2 SQIVND (reference sequence).

CDR3 bases: TGTGCCAGCAGCCAAGCCCGCGCTAGTCATGAGCAGTTCTTC. As protein: CASSQARASHEQFF. This chain connects TRBV3-1 (or the pseudogene TRBV3-2) to TRBJ2-1; D is undetermined. The CDR3 is 14 residues long. V lost 1 base and J lost 8, with 12 bases in between. Per germline, CDR1 LGHDT and CDR2 YNNKEL (reference sequence).

The genes are TRBV5-8 and TRBJ1-3; 9 positions agree with TRBD1. Trimming cost V 4 bases and J 3 bases; bases outside gene matches: 5. This CDR3 contains 15 residues. The germline V gene encodes CDR1 SGHTS and CDR2 YDEGEE. This chain's CDR3 is CASSLKTGGGNTIYF. The CDR3 DNA sequence: TGTGCCAGCAGCCTAAAGACAGGGGGTGGAAACACCATATATTTT.

The chain has TRBV2 and TRBJ1-6, with unresolved D. CDR1 and CDR2 (germline): SNHLY, FYNNEI. The CDR3 has 12 residues. V was cut by 8 bases and J by 7 bases, with 9 bases left in between. The CDR3 bases are TGTGCCAGCTCTGTCGGGAATTCACCCCTCCACTTT. Protein: CASSVGNSPLHF. Based on the CDR3 plus reference TRBV2 and TRBJ1-6, the full variable domain is EPEVTQTPSHQVTQMGQEVILRCVPISNHLYFYWYRQILGQKVEFLVSFYNNEISEKSEIFDDQFSVERPDGSNFTLKIRSTKLEDSAMYFCASSVGNSPLHFGNGTRLTVT.

J is TRBJ1-1 and V is TRBV18; D ambiguous. The CDR3 is made up of 17 amino acids. V was shortened by 3 bases and J by 1 base, with 18 bases between the two germline ends. Looked up from germline, CDR1 is KGHSH and CDR2 is LQKENI. For the CDR3, the DNA is TGTGCCAGCTCACCTCCCGGGGAGTATGCCGGGAACACTGAAGCTTTCTTT. Translation gives CASSPPGEYAGNTEAFF.

This chain connects TRBV30 to TRBJ1-6; D not resolved. The CDR3 spans 12 residues. The V end was cut by 2 bases, the J end by 17 bases, with 16 bases between. CDR1 and CDR2 (germline): GTSNPN, SVGIG (reference sequence). The CDR3, as DNA: TGTGCCTGGAGTAAGGGCGGTGCGAGGGTCCACTTT. Its translation is CAWSKGGARVHF.

The CDR3 is CATSDLGASGPTDTQYF. The CDR3 nucleotides are TGTGCCACCAGTGATCTCGGGGCTAGCGGGCCCACAGATACGCAGTATTTT. The V gene is TRBV24-1, the J gene TRBJ2-3; 8 bases fit TRBD2. Germline CDR1 reads KGHDR; CDR2 reads SFDVKD. The CDR3 extends over 17 amino acids. Trimming took 3 bases from V and 2 from J; bases not matched to a gene: 9.

The chain has TRBV11-2 and TRBJ1-2; perhaps TRBD1 as D (5 bases). V lost 10 bases and J lost 1, with 16 bases in between. This CDR3 spans 14 amino acids. Germline V gene data show CDR1 as SGHAT and CDR2 as FQNNGV. The CDR3 sequence: CANQLGRFNYGYTF. The CDR3, as DNA: TGTGCCAACCAACTGGGGCGGTTTAACTATGGCTACACCTTC.

CDR3 in amino acids: CASSDRGGTSTDTQYF. As DNA, the CDR3 is TGTGCCAGCAGCGATCGGGGCGGGACTAGCACAGATACGCAGTATTTT. The chain carries TRBV9 and TRBJ2-3, with D possibly matching TRBD2 (6 bases). Looked up from germline, CDR1 is SGDLS and CDR2 is YYNGEE. The CDR3 extends over 16 amino acids. V dropped 3 bases and J dropped 0 bases, with 14 bases sitting between them. Complete variable domain (other parts from reference TRBV9 and TRBJ2-3): DSGVTQTPKHLITATGQRVTLRCSPRSGDLSVYWYQQSLDQGLQFLIQYYNGEERAKGNILERFSAQQFPDLHSELNLSSLELGDSALYFCASSDRGGTSTDTQYFGPGTRLTVL.

CDR3 sequence: CASSLVAGAAYNEQFF. The CDR3 DNA reads as TGTGCCAGCAGCTTGGTAGCGGGAGCCGCCTACAATGAGCAGTTCTTC. The J gene is TRBJ2-1, the V gene TRBV7-6, with TRBD2 identical over 9 bases. Germline CDR1 and CDR2: SGHVS and FNYEAQ. The CDR3 runs 16 residues. The junction had 5 bases not matched to a gene; V was cut back by 3 bases and J by 2 bases.

This sequence joins TRBV14 and TRBJ2-7; 9 bases line up with TRBD2. Germline CDR1 SGHDN, CDR2 FVKESK. The CDR3 has 13 amino acids. J was trimmed by 7 bases and V by 6 bases; bases with no gene match: 7. CDR3 amino acids: CASSLAGAKEQYF. CDR3 nucleotides: TGTGCCAGCAGTTTAGCGGGAGCGAAGGAGCAGTACTTC.